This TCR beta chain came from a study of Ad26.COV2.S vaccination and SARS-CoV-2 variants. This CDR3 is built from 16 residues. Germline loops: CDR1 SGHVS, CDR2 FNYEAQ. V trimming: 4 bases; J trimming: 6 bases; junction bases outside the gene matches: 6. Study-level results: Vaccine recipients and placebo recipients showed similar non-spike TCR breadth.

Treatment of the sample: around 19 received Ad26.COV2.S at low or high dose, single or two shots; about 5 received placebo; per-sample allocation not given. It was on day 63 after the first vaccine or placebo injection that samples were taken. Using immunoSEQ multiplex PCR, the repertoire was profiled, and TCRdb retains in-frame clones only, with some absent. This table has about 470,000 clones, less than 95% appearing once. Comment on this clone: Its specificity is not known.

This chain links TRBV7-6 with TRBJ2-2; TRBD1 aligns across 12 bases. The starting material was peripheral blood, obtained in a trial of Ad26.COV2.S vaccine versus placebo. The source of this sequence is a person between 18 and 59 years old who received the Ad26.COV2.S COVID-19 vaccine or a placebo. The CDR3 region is CASSSGTGGLSGELFF. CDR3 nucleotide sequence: TGTGCCAGCAGCTCCGGGACAGGGGGCCTTTCCGGGGAGCTGTTTTTT.